The 20 T cell receptor beta chains listed next were all sequenced from one sample in a study of blood T cell repertoires in COVID-19. Clones were sequenced by immunoSEQ multiplex PCR, and TCRdb holds only the in-frame ones, with some missing. This sample has approximately 200,000 clones, with approximately 87% found just once. The sequencing sample was made of peripheral blood. The receptors were gathered from a person aged 70 to 85 with COVID-19, enrolled during active disease.

This chain joins TRBV7-2 and TRBJ2-5; 9 bases map to TRBD2. The trim removed 5 bases at V and 1 base at J, leaving 11 bases unmatched. Looked up from germline, CDR1 is SGHTA and CDR2 is FQGNSA. The CDR3 spans 17 residues. CDR3: CASSRKASGDPQETQYF. CDR3 coding DNA: TGTGCCAGCAGCCGTAAGGCTAGCGGGGACCCCCAAGAGACCCAGTACTTC.

The chain employs TRBV23-1 and TRBJ2-7; 8 bases are shared with TRBD1. TRBV23-1 carries the ORF label, with uncertain function. Trimming at V came to 4 bases and at J to 5 bases, leaving 10 bases not matched to a gene. The CDR3 totals 15 residues. This CDR3 is CASSPRTGQGDEQYF. For the CDR3, the DNA is TGCGCCAGCAGTCCGCGGACTGGACAGGGCGACGAGCAGTACTTC.

The chain employs TRBV6-2 or TRBV6-3 and TRBJ2-3; tentatively, D is TRBD2 (6 bases). This CDR3 has 18 residues. Trimming removed 4 bases from V and 2 bases from J, with 22 bases in between. In germline, CDR1 is MNHEY, CDR2 SVGEGT. CDR3 nucleotide sequence: TGTGCCAGCAGTTTCCACCCCGCGGCAGGGAGGACCACAGATACGCAGTATTTT. Amino acid sequence: CASSFHPAAGRTTDTQYF.

This clone was seen once. This chain links TRBV2 with TRBJ1-5, with 8 nucleotides matching TRBD1. V trimming: 5 bases; J trimming: 3 bases; junction bases outside the gene matches: 12. CDR3 size: 17 residues. Germline V gene data show CDR1 as SNHLY and CDR2 as FYNNEI. The CDR3 DNA follows: TGTGCCAGCAGTTCTTACCCAGGACAGGGCGCCAATCAGCCCCAGCATTTT. Amino acid sequence: CASSSYPGQGANQPQHF.

The chain is built from TRBV3-1 (or the pseudogene TRBV3-2) and TRBJ2-4; weak D call: TRBD2 (6 bases). Germline assignment: CDR1 LGHDT and CDR2 YNNKEL (reference sequence). Trimming took 9 bases from V and 6 from J, leaving 12 bases between them. The CDR3 runs to 12 residues. CDR3 sequence: CASKDSGNIQYF. In nucleotides, the CDR3 is TGTGCCAGTAAAGATAGCGGAAACATTCAGTACTTC.

This chain connects TRBV5-1 to TRBJ2-2; 8 bases align to TRBD2. With V trimmed by 2 bases and J by 6 bases, 6 bases remained unmatched. This CDR3 is 15 amino acids long. In germline, CDR1 is SGHRS, CDR2 YFSETQ. The CDR3: CASSFGGAVPGELFF. The CDR3 region has the DNA TGCGCCAGCAGCTTCGGGGGGGCCGTTCCCGGGGAGCTGTTTTTT.

This clone was seen a single time. The chain joins TRBV29-1 to TRBJ2-5; TRBD1 agrees at 7 bases. Germline CDR1 and CDR2: SQVTM and ANQGSEA. After removal of 5 bases from V and 5 bases from J, the junction contained 8 bases not matched to a gene. This CDR3 spans 13 amino acids. This CDR3 reads CSVNPTGPETQYF. CDR3 nucleotides: TGCAGCGTTAACCCGACAGGGCCCGAGACCCAGTACTTC.

The chain employs TRBV19 and TRBJ2-7, with 10 bases aligning to TRBD2. There are 15 residues in the CDR3. Germline V gene data show CDR1 as LNHDA and CDR2 as SQIVND (reference sequence). With 5 bases clipped from V and 2 bases from J, the junction kept 6 bases outside the gene matches. The CDR3 DNA reads as TGTGCCAGTAGTTTAATTAGCGGGGGGACCTACGAGCAGTACTTC. It codes for CASSLISGGTYEQYF.

The V gene is TRBV9, the J gene TRBJ1-3; D gene uncertain. V was pared by 1 base and J by 4 bases, with 18 bases between. There are 17 residues in the CDR3. Germline CDR1 and CDR2: SGDLS and YYNGEE. CDR3 nucleotides: TGTGCCAGCAGCGTATTTGCGCGGGAGTTATCGGGAAACACCATATATTTT. Its translation is CASSVFARELSGNTIYF. Variable domain in full (rest from reference TRBV9 and TRBJ1-3): DSGVTQTPKHLITATGQRVTLRCSPRSGDLSVYWYQQSLDQGLQFLIQYYNGEERAKGNILERFSAQQFPDLHSELNLSSLELGDSALYFCASSVFARELSGNTIYFGEGSWLTVV.

This chain uses TRBV12-3 or TRBV12-4 with TRBJ2-7; maybe TRBD1 (6 bases). The V gene lost 5 bases and the J gene lost 3 bases, with 11 bases spanning the gap. This CDR3 spans 13 amino acids. The CDR3 coding sequence is TGTGCCAGCAGTGCACAGGGAGACTACGAGCAGTACTTC. Its translation is CASSAQGDYEQYF.

The genes are TRBV9 and TRBJ2-1; 10 bases line up with TRBD2. J lost 7 bases, V lost 3 bases, and 7 bases had no gene match. Germline loops: CDR1 SGDLS, CDR2 YYNGEE. This CDR3 region has 15 residues. The CDR3 protein is CASSGGTSELNEQFF. The DNA for the CDR3 is TGTGCCAGCAGCGGCGGGACTAGCGAGTTAAATGAGCAGTTCTTC.

The chain combines TRBV7-2 with TRBJ2-5; possibly TRBD1 for D (5 bases). CDR3 length: 14 amino acids. V was pared by 2 bases and J by 5 bases, with 12 bases between. Germline V CDR1 and CDR2: SGHTA, FQGNSA. CDR3 loop: CASSLSWGGETQYF. The CDR3 DNA follows: TGTGCCAGCAGCTTATCTTGGGGCGGCGAGACCCAGTACTTC.

CDR3 coding DNA: TGTGCCAGCGCAGGGATTGAGGGGGTCCGATACGAGCAGTACTTC. This encodes CASAGIEGVRYEQYF. V usage is TRBV28 and J usage is TRBJ2-7; perhaps TRBD1 as D (6 bases). The CDR3 has 15 amino acids. From germline, CDR1 is MDHEN and CDR2 SYDVKM. Trimming took 8 bases from V and 4 from J, leaving 21 bases between them.

As regards this clone: One end of the junction is discordant with germline, which a read error may explain. The J gene is TRBJ2-3, the V gene TRBV7-2, with D possibly being TRBD2 (6 bases). Germline V gene sequence: CDR1 SGHTA, CDR2 FQGNSA. This CDR3 contains 14 residues. CDR3 residues: CASRLVGGADTQYF. Written as DNA, the CDR3 is TGTGCCAGCCGCTTAGTCGGAGGGGCAGATACGCAGTATTTT. The full variable domain, in which reference TRBV7-2 and TRBJ2-3 provide the parts outside the CDR3, is GAGVSQSPSNKVTEKGKDVELRCDPISGHTALYWYRQSLGQGLEFLIYFQGNSAPDKSGLPSDRFSAERTGGSVSTLTIQRTQQEDSAVYLCASRLVGGADTQYFGPGTRLTVL.

This chain joins TRBV28 and TRBJ1-5; 7 bases are a match to TRBD1. This CDR3 has 15 amino acids. Unmatched junction bases numbered 7, after V lost 5 bases and J lost 3 bases. The germline V gene encodes CDR1 MDHEN and CDR2 SYDVKM. The CDR3 here is CASSPGTGVNQPQHF. CDR3 coding DNA: TGTGCCAGCAGTCCCGGAACAGGGGTCAATCAGCCCCAGCATTTT.

The chain has TRBV28 and TRBJ1-4; D is ambiguous. Germline V gene lookup returns CDR1 MDHEN and CDR2 SYDVKM. Trimming stripped 9 bases from V and 6 bases from J, with 17 bases between. This CDR3 region has 14 residues. CDR3: CASRRFSPDEKLFF. DNA of the CDR3: TGTGCCAGTCGGCGGTTCTCCCCCGATGAAAAACTGTTTTTT.

The chain combines TRBV6-5 with TRBJ2-1; possible D gene TRBD2, 7 bases. This CDR3 spans 15 amino acids. Germline CDR1 reads MNHEY; CDR2 reads SVGAGI. Trimming left V 7 bases short and J 5 bases short, with 18 bases between. CDR3 sequence (DNA): TGTGCCAGCACCCCGTACGGGGGGCCAAACAATGAGCAGTTCTTC. Its protein product is CASTPYGGPNNEQFF.

The CDR3 nucleotides read TGCAGCGCCTCTAGACAGGTCTATGGCTACACCTTC. Protein product: CSASRQVYGYTF. The chain carries TRBV29-1 and TRBJ1-2, with D perhaps matching TRBD1 (6 bases). CDR3 length: 12 residues. V was pared by 7 bases and J by 4 bases, with 13 bases between. Looked up from germline, CDR1 is SQVTM and CDR2 is ANQGSEA.

J is TRBJ1-6 and V is TRBV21-1; TRBD1, as called in the table, went unchecked against the DNA. TRBV21-1 is a known pseudogene. This CDR3 is built from 12 residues. This CDR3 reads CATGQGLSPLHF. The DNA for the CDR3 is TGTGCCACCGGACAGGGGCTTTCACCCCTCCACTTT.

The chain couples TRBV7-9 to TRBJ1-4; unclear D gene. The CDR3 length is 12 residues. V lost 8 bases to trimming and J lost 6 bases, with 10 bases between them. Germline V gives CDR1 SEHNR, CDR2 FQNEAQ (reference sequence). The DNA for the CDR3 is TGTGCCAGCTCCCTAAGCGATGAAAAACTGTTTTTT. This encodes CASSLSDEKLFF.